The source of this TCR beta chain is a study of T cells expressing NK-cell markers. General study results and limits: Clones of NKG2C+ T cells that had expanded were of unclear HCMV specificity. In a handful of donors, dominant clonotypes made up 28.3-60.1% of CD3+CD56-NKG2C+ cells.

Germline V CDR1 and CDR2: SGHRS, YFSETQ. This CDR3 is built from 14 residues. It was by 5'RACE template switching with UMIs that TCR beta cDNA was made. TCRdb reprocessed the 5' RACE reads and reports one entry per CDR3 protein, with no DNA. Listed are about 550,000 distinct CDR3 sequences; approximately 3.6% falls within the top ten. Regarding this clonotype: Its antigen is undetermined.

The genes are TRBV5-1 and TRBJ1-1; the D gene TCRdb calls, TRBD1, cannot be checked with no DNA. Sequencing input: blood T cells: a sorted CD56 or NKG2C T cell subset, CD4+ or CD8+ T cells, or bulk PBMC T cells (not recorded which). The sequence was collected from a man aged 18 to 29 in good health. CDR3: CASSSWTGASEAFF.